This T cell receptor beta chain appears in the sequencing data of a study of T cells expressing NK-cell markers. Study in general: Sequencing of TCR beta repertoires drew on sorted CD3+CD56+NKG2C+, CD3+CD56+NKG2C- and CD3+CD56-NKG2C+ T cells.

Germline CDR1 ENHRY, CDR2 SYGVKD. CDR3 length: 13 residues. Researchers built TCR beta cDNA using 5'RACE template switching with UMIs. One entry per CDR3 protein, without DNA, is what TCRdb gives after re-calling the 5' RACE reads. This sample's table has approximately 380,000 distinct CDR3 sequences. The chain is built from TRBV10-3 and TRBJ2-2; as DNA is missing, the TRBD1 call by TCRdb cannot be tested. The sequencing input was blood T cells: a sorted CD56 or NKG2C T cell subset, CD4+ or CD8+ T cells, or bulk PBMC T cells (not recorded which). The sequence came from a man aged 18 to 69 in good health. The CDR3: CAISRGVAGELFF.